Sequencing of this TCR beta chain was carried out in a study of early T cells in non-severe SARS-CoV-2 infection. Regarding the study as a whole: Reliance on VDJdb matching favored anti-spike CD8 responses; private and CD4 specificities were missed.

In the library, individual cDNA molecules carried attached unique molecular identifiers. TCRdb ran MiXCR on the 5' RACE reads and lists one entry per CDR3 protein. The data show 37,000 or so distinct CDR3 sequences, approximately 6.3% seen once. The sample holds many counts of this clonotype. Its specificity is not known. Germline CDR1 DFQATT, CDR2 SNEGSKA (reference sequence). The CDR3 sequence is 16 residues long. The ends were cut back, 6 bases at V and 1 base at J, with 19 bases in the middle. The chain is built from TRBV20-1 and TRBJ2-1, with D unresolved. The clonotype comes from an adult who was a healthcare worker with PCR-confirmed SARS-CoV-2 infection or an uninfected control (not recorded which). The sample taken for sequencing was whole blood. The CDR3, as DNA: TGCAGTGCCGTGGCCGCCGGCGGAACTTCCTACAATGAGCAGTTCTTC. Protein: CSAVAAGGTSYNEQFF.